Listed here are 8 T cell receptor beta chains from one sample, sequenced in a study of cytomegalovirus exposure and HLA in healthy donors. Method: immunoSEQ multiplex PCR; TCRdb's copy keeps in-frame clones and lacks some. Of about 55,000 clones detected, 75% to 95% appear once; the ten largest clones hold about 3%. Sequenced material: PBMCs. The receptor set was obtained from a man aged 18 to 29 in good health and CMV-seronegative.

V gene TRBV27 combines with J gene TRBJ1-3, with 7 bases identical to TRBD1. V trimming: 5 bases; J trimming: 3 bases; junction bases outside the gene matches: 4. Germline assignment: CDR1 MNHEY and CDR2 SMNVEV (reference sequence). This CDR3 is 14 amino acids long. CDR3 sequence reads: CASSHRGGGNTIYF. CDR3 nucleotide sequence: TGTGCCAGCAGTCACAGGGGAGGTGGAAACACCATATATTTT.

The chain recombines TRBV29-1 with TRBJ2-1; D remains unclear. The CDR3 totals 17 residues. Per germline, CDR1 SQVTM and CDR2 ANQGSEA. V lost 3 bases to trimming and J lost 5 bases, with 23 bases between them. The chain's CDR3 is CSVDLDGRRPGDNEQFF. CDR3 DNA: TGCAGCGTTGATTTGGATGGCCGGCGACCAGGTGACAATGAGCAGTTCTTC.

The rearrangement links TRBV19 to TRBJ1-2; 7 nucleotides match TRBD1. The CDR3 covers 12 residues. V shed 5 bases and J 10 bases; nucleotides not matched to a gene: 7. The V gene's germline CDR1 is LNHDA and CDR2 SQIVND (reference sequence). The CDR3: CASSVNRGYYTF. CDR3 bases: TGTGCCAGTAGTGTAAACAGGGGCTACTACACCTTC.

Here the CDR3 reads CASSAGTGDGQPQHF. The CDR3 nucleotides are TGTGCCAGCAGCGCGGGGACAGGGGATGGTCAGCCCCAGCATTTT. The chain recombines TRBV11-2 with TRBJ1-5, with 10 bases aligning to TRBD1. Per germline, CDR1 SGHAT and CDR2 FQNNGV. V shed 5 bases and J 6 bases; nucleotides not matched to a gene: 7. The CDR3 is 15 residues long.

This clone was recorded once. The chain joins TRBV7-6 to TRBJ2-7; 9 nucleotides align to TRBD1. The CDR3 totals 14 residues. The V segment lost 0 bases and the J segment 5 bases; nucleotides outside the gene matches: 2. CDR1 is SGHVS, CDR2 FNYEAQ, per germline. CDR3: CASSLAGDRDEQYF. In DNA, the CDR3 is TGTGCCAGCAGCTTAGCTGGGGACAGGGACGAGCAGTACTTC.

This rearrangement joins TRBV5-1 to TRBJ2-1; 8 bases align to TRBD1. The CDR3 consists of 16 residues. V was clipped by 4 bases and J by 0 bases; unmatched bases: 6. The germline V gene encodes CDR1 SGHRS and CDR2 YFSETQ. The CDR3 loop is CASSTGQEPSYNEQFF. CDR3 sequence (DNA): TGCGCCAGCAGCACGGGACAGGAGCCCTCCTACAATGAGCAGTTCTTC.

The chain employs TRBV27 and TRBJ2-1; tentative D call: TRBD2 (5 bases). Deletions cut 5 bases from V and 2 bases from J, with 19 bases between. CDR1 and CDR2 (germline): MNHEY, SMNVEV (reference sequence). This CDR3 is 17 amino acids long. CDR3 sequence reads: CASSHGRRTEAYNEQFF. The CDR3 bases are TGTGCCAGCAGTCACGGCCGACGGACGGAGGCCTACAATGAGCAGTTCTTC.

The chain couples TRBV28 to TRBJ2-1; a possible D gene is TRBD2 (6 bases). Germline V gene data show CDR1 as MDHEN and CDR2 as SYDVKM. Trimming left V 5 bases short and J 4 bases short, with 9 bases between. This CDR3 comprises 13 residues. CDR3 DNA sequence: TGTGCCAGCAGTACCGGACTATACAATGAGCAGTTCTTC. It is translated as CASSTGLYNEQFF.